This is a list of T cell receptor beta chains from one sample in a study of blood T cell repertoires in COVID-19. The table came from immunoSEQ multiplex PCR; TCRdb's copy has only in-frame clones and leaves some out. Among 200,000 to 250,000 clones listed, roughly 94% were seen once. Material: peripheral blood. The receptors stem from a man aged 25 to 40 with acute or convalescent COVID-19. The conserved cysteine and the conserved F or W are not part of the CDR3 here.

v_gene	j_gene	CDR3aa
TRBV15	TRBJ2-5	ATSRDLTGVETQY
TRBV15	TRBJ1-3	ATSRDRRGNTIY
TRBV2	TRBJ1-4	ASKGDRGEKLF
TRBV2	TRBJ2-7	ASSESTGGQEQY
TRBV28	TRBJ2-1	ASSPGTGNEQF
TRBV6-1	TRBJ2-7	ASRESPRGDSYEQY
TRBV10-2	TRBJ2-5	ASTNLPGASGIETQY
TRBV28	TRBJ2-3	ASSQGIRDTQY
TRBV5-1	TRBJ1-6	ASSLWTGSNSPLH
TRBV3-1/TRBV3-2	TRBJ1-1	ASSPQGLGGTEAF
TRBV24-1	TRBJ2-6	ATSDSGTGSAGANVLT
TRBV5-1	TRBJ1-6	ASSLTSTTGPNSPLH
TRBV28	TRBJ2-7	ASRSPGTSGYEQY
TRBV28	TRBJ2-3	ASSRLAGGVNTQY
TRBV3-1/TRBV3-2	TRBJ2-3	ASSYTDTQY
TRBV18	TRBJ2-2	ASSPLRTGSNTGELF
TRBV27	TRBJ1-5	ASSSYLQGNQPQH
TRBV5-4	TRBJ2-2	ANQPFPAGGNTGELF
TRBV29-1	TRBJ2-1	SVVSGRASNEQF
TRBV4-1	TRBJ2-3	ASSQDPRRAGVGYNTQY
TRBV5-1	TRBJ2-5	ASSSGQGSPQETQY
TRBV5-1	TRBJ2-7	ASSHRGGELTYEQY
TRBV12-5	TRBJ2-2	ASGLVAGGTGELF
TRBV9	TRBJ2-1	ASSRDRGYYNEQF
TRBV28	TRBJ2-3	ASSFGGGRRDTQY
TRBV13	TRBJ2-2	ASQGTGELF
TRBV29-1	TRBJ2-7	SVEGGKDRPYEQY
TRBV24-1	TRBJ2-1	ATSDRGERNEQF
TRBV7-3	TRBJ2-3	ASSTNTGPDTQY
TRBV28	TRBJ1-6	ASMTQLNSPLH
TRBV4-2	TRBJ2-1	ASSPAGGGRNNEQF
TRBV4-2	TRBJ1-1	ASSQEKYSAVPF
TRBV14	TRBJ2-5	ASSHRPTSGSGETQY
TRBV15	TRBJ2-2	ATSRIRDTGELF
TRBV5-4	TRBJ1-2	ASSLDSIYGYT
TRBV27	TRBJ1-2	ASSDRVGGYT
TRBV19	TRBJ2-1	ASRGQAVPYNEQF
TRBV3-1/TRBV3-2	TRBJ2-7	ASSQDPFGREFSYEQY
TRBV30	TRBJ1-2	AYTGGGYGYT
TRBV3-1/TRBV3-2	TRBJ1-5	ASSQDNSNQPQH
TRBV5-1	TRBJ1-1	ASSFQAMNTEAF